This entry concerns a single TCR delta chain. Its cognate antigen is unknown. The template was reverse-transcribed extracted RNA. Pooled V-gene forward primers with one constant-region reverse primer generated the CDR3 amplicons by multiplex PCR. TCRdb reanalysed the multiplex PCR reads via CATT. Here the sample spans around 76,000 delta-chain clones, 30% to 45% being singletons. This entry comes from a study of Vδ1+ human thymocytes. Broader study findings: In the thymus, TRG and TRD repertoires looked highly polyclonal with Gaussian CDR3 lengths.

Trimming pared 7 bases from V and 0 bases from J, leaving 30 bases between. The CDR3 is 20 amino acids. CDR1 TSWWSYY and CDR2 QGS come from the germline V gene. The sequenced sample was Vdelta1+ gamma-delta thymocytes from the thymus. Subset: FACS-sorted CD3+ TCRalphabeta- TCRVdelta1+ TCRVdelta2- thymocytes. The chain combines TRDV1 with TRDJ1; TRDD3 is a possible D gene (6 bases). This TCR came from a boy under two years old who had congenital heart surgery. The CDR3 region is CALVVTEGDLAEPNTDKLIF. For the CDR3, the DNA is TGTGCTCTTGTGGTGACTGAAGGGGATCTAGCGGAACCGAACACCGATAAACTCATCTTT.